The 5 T cell receptor beta chains given below trace back to one sample, sequenced in a study of blood T cell repertoires in COVID-19. Libraries were prepared by immunoSEQ multiplex PCR; TCRdb keeps only in-frame clonotypes and omits some of them. The data show some 170,000 clones, approximately 90% seen once. Sequencing was carried out using peripheral blood. The receptor source for this set is a woman aged 70-85 years with COVID-19, enrolled during active disease.

The V call is TRBV1, the J call TRBJ1-6; TRBD1, the D gene given by the table, was not confirmed from the DNA. TRBV1 is designated a pseudogene. The CDR3 is 14 amino acids. CDR3 sequence: CTSSHRGWNSPLHF. CDR3 nucleotides: TGCACCAGCAGCCACAGGGGATGGAATTCACCCCTCCACTTT.

The chain has TRBV19 and TRBJ2-2; 13 bases match TRBD2. Germline trimming cut 10 bases from V and 5 bases from J; bases unmatched to any gene: 4. This CDR3 region has 14 residues. Germline-derived CDR1 and CDR2 are LNHDA and SQIVND (reference sequence). CDR3 sequence: CAIGLAGVTGELFF. The CDR3 coding sequence is TGTGCCATCGGACTAGCGGGAGTTACCGGGGAGCTGTTTTTT.

The CDR3 reads CASSETGTSGKETQYF. CDR3 coding DNA: TGTGCCAGCAGCGAGACCGGGACTAGCGGCAAAGAGACCCAGTACTTC. This rearrangement joins TRBV9 to TRBJ2-5; 11 bases line up with TRBD2. V was clipped by 3 bases and J by 3 bases; unmatched bases: 7. The CDR3 runs to 16 residues. CDR1 and CDR2 from the germline V gene are SGDLS and YYNGEE.

The chain carries TRBV21-1 and TRBJ2-5; the table calls TRBD2, which could not be checked here. TRBV21-1 is tagged as a pseudogene. CDR3 length: 18 residues. This CDR3 is CASTIAKERDQVQETQYF. DNA for the CDR3: TGTGCCAGCACCATAGCTAAAGAGCGGGACCAGGTTCAAGAGACCCAGTACTTC.

The chain carries TRBV6-4 and TRBJ1-6; 9 bases are a match to TRBD1. The ends lost 6 bases at V and 7 bases at J; junction bases unmatched: 4. Germline CDR1 reads MRHNA; CDR2 reads SNTAGT. The CDR3 runs to 14 residues. CDR3 protein: CASSETGGNSPLHF. CDR3 coding DNA: TGTGCCAGCAGCGAAACAGGGGGCAATTCACCCCTCCACTTT.